Listed below are T cell receptor beta chains from one sample, sequenced in a study of cytotoxic CD8 clonotypes in ibrutinib-treated CLL. The assay was immunoSEQ multiplex PCR, and TCRdb's table has in-frame clones only and misses some. The data hold roughly 300,000 clones, with around 77% observed a single time. This material consisted of PBMCs, taken at disease progression, from a patient treated with ibrutinib. Receptors originate from a human donor with chronic lymphocytic leukemia. Each CDR3 is given with its conserved first and last residue. A D gene is named only where the DNA matches it firmly. Clone sizes are given selectively: once, few, many, or a class where the clone is expanded.

v_call	j_call	clone_size	d_call	cdr3_aa	cdr3_nt
TRBV7-2	TRBJ2-7	.	TRBD2	CASSSPRAGVSEQYF	TGTGCCAGCAGCTCCCCACGAGCGGGAGTGAGCGAGCAGTACTTC
TRBV9	TRBJ1-2	.	TRBD1	CASSGRRPGQGAQGYTF	TGTGCCAGCAGCGGAAGAAGACCGGGACAGGGGGCGCAGGGCTACACCTTC
TRBV25-1	TRBJ2-7	.	TRBD1	CASSELDFGRGQGDEQYF	TGTGCCAGCAGTGAATTGGACTTTGGCAGGGGACAGGGTGACGAGCAGTACTTC
TRBV6-4	TRBJ2-1	.	.	CASSEGHQDEQFF	TGTGCCAGCAGTGAGGGACATCAGGATGAGCAGTTCTTC
TRBV5-4	TRBJ2-5	.	.	CASSLGAVQETQYF	TGTGCCAGCAGCTTGGGGGCGGTCCAAGAGACCCAGTACTTC
TRBV6-5	TRBJ2-7	.	.	CASSSGPSYEQYF	TGTGCCAGCAGTTCCGGACCAAGCTACGAGCAGTACTTC
TRBV6-6	TRBJ2-2	.	.	CASSSKGYTGELFF	TGTGCCAGCAGTTCAAAGGGATACACCGGGGAGCTGTTTTTT
TRBV27	TRBJ1-1	.	.	CASSPPAGLREAFF	TGTGCCAGCAGTCCCCCCGCGGGGCTCCGTGAAGCTTTCTTT
TRBV11-1	TRBJ2-1	.	.	CASSGRGYNEQFF	TGTGCCAGCAGCGGGCGGGGCTACAATGAGCAGTTCTTC
TRBV18	TRBJ1-2	.	.	CASSLSGPEGYTF	TGTGCCAGCTCACTCTCGGGACCTGAGGGCTACACCTTC
TRBV6-5	TRBJ2-2	.	.	CAASDANTGELFF	TGTGCCGCCTCGGACGCGAACACCGGGGAGCTGTTTTTT
TRBV18	TRBJ2-2	.	.	CASSGQWGTGELFF	TGTGCCAGCTCCGGACAATGGGGGACCGGGGAGCTGTTTTTT
TRBV7-2	TRBJ2-3	.	TRBD2	CASSSGGSGNSRVTDTQYF	TGTGCCAGCAGCTCCGGGGGTAGCGGGAATTCGAGGGTCACAGATACGCAGTATTTT
TRBV5-6	TRBJ1-5	.	.	CASSLSGWGNQPQHF	TGTGCCAGCAGCTTGTCAGGGTGGGGTAATCAGCCCCAGCATTTT
TRBV7-8	TRBJ1-3	.	TRBD1	CASSLATGGYGNTIYF	TGTGCCAGCAGCTTAGCCACAGGGGGCTATGGAAACACCATATATTTT
TRBV29-1	TRBJ2-7	.	.	CSAEGGSSYEQYF	TGCAGCGCCGAGGGGGGGAGCTCCTACGAGCAGTACTTC
TRBV28	TRBJ2-7	.	TRBD1	CASRNADRGEQYF	TGTGCCAGCAGGAACGCGGACAGGGGCGAGCAGTACTTC
TRBV6-5	TRBJ1-5	.	.	CASCRPNQPQHF	TGTGCCAGCTGTCGACCCAATCAGCCCCAGCATTTT
TRBV5-1	TRBJ2-5	once	.	CASSALREEYQETQYF	TGCGCCAGCAGCGCCCTTAGGGAGGAGTACCAAGAGACCCAGTACTTC
TRBV19	TRBJ2-6	.	.	CASSRGAFSGANVLTF	TGTGCCAGTAGTAGAGGTGCCTTCTCTGGGGCCAACGTCCTGACTTTC
TRBV5-6	TRBJ2-2	.	.	CASSLSAGELFF	TGTGCCAGCAGCTTGAGTGCCGGGGAGCTGTTTTTT
TRBV2	TRBJ2-5	.	.	CASSWAETQYF	TGTGCCAGCAGTTGGGCGGAGACCCAGTACTTC
TRBV15	TRBJ2-1	.	TRBD1	CATSRGQGTYNEQFF	TGTGCCACCAGCAGGGGACAGGGCACCTACAATGAGCAGTTCTTC
TRBV29-1	TRBJ2-1	few	.	CSVEEGWDEQFF	TGCAGCGTTGAAGAAGGATGGGATGAGCAGTTCTTC
TRBV11-2	TRBJ2-7	.	.	CASSLGLAAYEQYF	TGTGCCAGCAGCTTAGGGCTAGCTGCCTACGAGCAGTACTTC
TRBV9	TRBJ2-1	.	TRBD2	CASSPIGGLDYNEQFF	TGTGCCAGCAGCCCCATCGGGGGACTAGACTACAATGAGCAGTTCTTC
TRBV27	TRBJ1-2	few	.	CASSDGPRLGYTF	TGTGCCAGCAGCGATGGACCTCGCCTTGGCTACACCTTC
TRBV2	TRBJ2-2	.	TRBD2	CASRSSGANTGELFF	TGTGCCAGCCGCTCTAGCGGGGCGAACACCGGGGAGCTGTTTTTT
TRBV19	TRBJ2-2	.	TRBD1	CATNGQGPNTGELFF	TGTGCCACCAACGGACAGGGGCCGAACACCGGGGAGCTGTTTTTT
TRBV5-1	TRBJ1-1	.	.	CASSLGAGAEAFF	TGCGCCAGCAGCTTGGGGGCAGGGGCTGAAGCTTTCTTT
TRBV5-5	TRBJ1-2	.	.	CASSPRTAIINYGYTF	TGTGCCAGCAGCCCACGGACGGCGATAATTAACTATGGCTACACCTTC